This TCR beta chain was retrieved from a study of blood T cell repertoires in COVID-19. As for the study in general: The United States, Italy and Spain provided the acute and convalescent COVID-19 samples.

Germline-derived CDR1 and CDR2 are KGHSH and LQKENI. The CDR3 is 15 residues long. The V segment lost 4 bases and the J segment 4 bases; nucleotides outside the gene matches: 7. The age range of participants was about 18 to 89 years, with residence in about two dozen US areas. Measured with immunoSEQ multiplex PCR; TCRdb has only the in-frame clones, and not every one. The data contain hundreds of thousands of clones, 82% of them seen just once; the ten biggest clones take up about 3.3%. The sequencing sample was made of PBMCs or T cells enriched from blood (not recorded which). The source of this sequence is a woman aged 55-69 years who had recovered from COVID-19. V usage is TRBV18 and J usage is TRBJ1-1; 9 bases map to TRBD1. CDR3 residues: CASSQQGARGTEAFF. CDR3 coding DNA: TGTGCCAGCTCACAACAGGGGGCGAGAGGCACTGAAGCTTTCTTT.